This TCR beta chain was sequenced in a study of T cell clones after liver transplantation. Study background: TCRbeta sequencing after a pre-transplant mixed lymphocyte reaction identified graft-donor-reactive clones, later tracked in post-transplant blood. Pre-transplant mixed lymphocyte reactions yielded third-party-reactive TCRbeta sequences as comparators for graft-donor-reactive sequences. Timepoints were pre-transplant, pre-withdrawal, and after withdrawal was completed or failed.

The germline V gene has CDR1 LGHNT and CDR2 FRNRAP. V dropped 6 bases and J dropped 3 bases, with 12 bases sitting between them. This CDR3 has 14 amino acids. Profiling relied on immunoSEQ multiplex PCR, and the TCRdb table lists in-frame clones only, not all of them. The sample consists of roughly 73,000 clones, about 80% of them appearing once. This sequence originates from a human donor who received a liver transplant. The sequencing used CD4+ T cells from blood, collected before liver transplant. V is TRBV12-5 and J is TRBJ1-3; D gene ambiguous. The CDR3 DNA reads TGTGCTAGTGGAGACGGGAATTATGGAAACACCATATATTTT. Protein: CASGDGNYGNTIYF.